The source of this T cell receptor (beta chain) is a study of cytotoxic CD8 clonotypes in ibrutinib-treated CLL (dated by TCRdb to the early 2020s). The study in broad terms: In this cohort, around 15 patients were treatment-naive and about a dozen were relapsed/refractory, while approximately 18 had unmutated IGHV. Partial responses were observed in approximately 24 patients and complete responses in 2; after a median follow-up of about 69 months, remission was maintained in around 14 patients and progression was observed in approximately 12. Samples at response were collected after a median of roughly twelve months of treatment, with a range of 6 to 36 months. An average of about 260,000 productive templates and tens of thousands of productive rearrangements was obtained per sample. Of the 90 or so participants in the trial, about two dozen had longitudinal samples available. Cryopreserved peripheral blood mononuclear cells were collected at three points: before therapy, at response, and at either sustained remission or disease progression. All remission and progressive disease samples were collected while patients were still receiving ibrutinib. The study at large found these results: Public clonotypes were found to be uncommon and were observed to contract or remain stable during treatment; the increase in clonality was shown to reflect expansion of private clonotypes at ibrutinib response. Sampling times were not matched between patients in sustained remission and patients whose disease was progressing, and lymph node repertoires were not examined. Baseline clonality was found to be higher than that of age-matched healthy donors and was strongly correlated with circulating CD8+ T-cell counts. Clonality rose at ibrutinib response, remained stable during sustained remission, and dropped back toward baseline at progression.

As concerns this clone: The antigen it recognizes is unknown. There are no base qualities to consult, and no much larger clone falls within one base.

The time point label, as the study defines it: approximately 11 months on ibrutinib. For TCR beta library preparation, roughly 2.1 micrograms of genomic DNA were isolated from cryopreserved PBMCs. Longitudinal blood samples from CLL patients on ibrutinib monotherapy were analyzed using high-throughput TCR beta sequencing. The patients took part in an open-label, single-center phase 2 trial of ibrutinib monotherapy. Each clonotype received, on average, approximately 9.9x coverage in deep resolution sequencing performed on a MiSeq, where the target depth lay between 1 in 1 million and 1 in 200,000 T cells. The immunoSEQ hsTCRB Kit was used to generate the TCR beta libraries. From the authors' description of their analysis: Data were analyzed with ImmunoSEQ Data Assistant and ImmunoSEQ Analyzer, with V, D and J genes assigned per IMGT definitions. Clonality, with values ranging from 0 to 1, was calculated as one minus the normalized Shannon entropy of productive rearrangement frequencies. Only overrepresented clonotypes making up at least 0.05% of the repertoire of each patient were included in the public clonotype analysis. Repertoires from some 13 age-matched healthy donors in immuneACCESS were used as clonality controls. The table was pulled from immuneACCESS by TCRdb, which kept in-frame rearrangements only. Such tables lose some clones; where checked, under half of the loss comes from unresolved V genes, and the rest has no known cause. The DNA was the basis for D and trimming; V, J and clone size are from that table. This sample holds about 130,000 clones; around three quarters were observed only once. The ten biggest clones cover around 13% of the sample.

Including cysteine and phenylalanine, the CDR3 has 14 amino acids. Here the CDR3 DNA is all that survives: 42 bases in frame from base 1. Cut back by 3 bases and 0 bases, the V and J ends lie 9 bases apart. Sequences SGHAT (CDR1) and FQNNGV (CDR2) are obtained from the germline V gene. This TCR was recovered from a human donor with chronic lymphocytic leukemia. The sequence is built from TRBV11-2 and TRBJ2-7, with no D gene named confidently. The input for sequencing was PBMCs, taken after 12 months of ibrutinib treatment. For the CDR3, the sequence is CASSFGPDSYEQYF. The DNA sequence is as follows: TGTGCCAGCAGCTTTGGGCCGGACTCCTACGAGCAGTACTTC.